This T cell receptor beta chain was captured by sequencing in a study of T cells in localized non-small cell lung cancer. TCRdb's table, derived via immunoSEQ multiplex PCR, lists solely in-frame clones and lacks some. This sample has about 45,000 clones, with 65% to 90% found just once. Trimming stripped 0 bases from V and 7 bases from J, with 13 bases between. Germline V gene lookup returns CDR1 LNHNV and CDR2 YYDKDF (reference sequence). This CDR3 comprises 16 residues. Study findings and constraints: Higher adjacent-lung clonality was associated with shorter survival. Appearance in adjacent lung was seen for a median around 55 of the top 100 tumor clones.

As regards this clone: Antigen specificity is unknown.

The chain combines TRBV15 with TRBJ1-6; no clear D. The sequenced sample was peripheral blood mononuclear cells, obtained before any cancer treatment. This sequence was found in a man aged 40 to 75 with stage III lung adenocarcinoma. DNA for the CDR3: TGTGCCACCAGCAGAGATCCAATACAGCGAAATTCACCCCTCCACTTT. Translated: CATSRDPIQRNSPLHF.